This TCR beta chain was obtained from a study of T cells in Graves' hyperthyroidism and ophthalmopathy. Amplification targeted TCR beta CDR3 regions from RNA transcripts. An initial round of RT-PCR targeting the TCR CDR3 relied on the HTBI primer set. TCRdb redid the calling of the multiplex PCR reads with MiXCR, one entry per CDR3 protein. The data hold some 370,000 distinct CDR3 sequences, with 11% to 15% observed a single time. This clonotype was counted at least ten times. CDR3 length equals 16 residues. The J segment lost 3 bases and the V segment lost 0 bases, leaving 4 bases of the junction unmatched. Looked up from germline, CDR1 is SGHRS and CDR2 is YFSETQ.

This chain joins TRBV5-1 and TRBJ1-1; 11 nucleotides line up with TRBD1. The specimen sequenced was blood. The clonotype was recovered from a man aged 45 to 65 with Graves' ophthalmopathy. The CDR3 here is CASSLAGQGAYTEAFF. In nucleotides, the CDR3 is TGCGCCAGCAGCTTGGCAGGACAGGGGGCTTACACTGAAGCTTTCTTT.